These 27 T cell receptor beta chains share one sample of origin, sequenced in a study of Graves' ophthalmopathy and Graves' hyperthyroidism. Transcripts of RNA were the source for amplifying TCR beta CDR3 regions. Investigators did first-round RT-PCR with HTBI primers, then second-round multiplex PCR. TCRdb passed the multiplex PCR reads through MiXCR, listing each CDR3 protein once. This repertoire shows about 660,000 distinct CDR3 sequences, more than 40% found once; its top ten account for under 3.5%. The sample was peripheral blood. These TCRs come from an adult man with Graves' ophthalmopathy.

This clonotype came up once. Since no conserved phenylalanine or tryptophan closes the CDR3, a read error is the likely cause. The limits of the CDR3 on the DNA are not certain, so only TCRdb's listed CDR3 is given. The chain carries TRBV25-1 and TRBJ1-6; the listed D gene, TRBD1, was not tested against the DNA. The CDR3 is 10 amino acids long, termini counted. Germline assignment: CDR1 MGHDK and CDR2 SYGVNS. CDR3 amino acids: CASSEDRDFS.

The CDR3 nucleotides are TGCAGTGCTAGATCGACAGGGGGGGCGGGGGAGACCCAGTACTTC. This encodes CSARSTGGAGETQYF. The rearrangement joins TRBV20-1 to TRBJ2-5; 9 bases match TRBD1. CDR1 and CDR2 (germline): DFQATT, SNEGSKA (reference sequence). The V and J ends lost 2 bases and 5 bases, in that order; junction bases with no gene match: 9. The CDR3 sequence is 15 residues long.

The table lists this clonotype with many counts. This chain connects TRBV19 to TRBJ1-2; 10 bases are shared with TRBD1. The CDR3 totals 15 residues. In germline, CDR1 is LNHDA, CDR2 SQIVND (reference sequence). After removal of 5 bases from V and 5 bases from J, the junction contained 8 bases not matched to a gene. CDR3 amino acids: CASSPGGQGPYGYTF. The CDR3 nucleotides are TGTGCCAGTAGTCCCGGGGGACAGGGGCCGTATGGCTACACCTTC.

This rearrangement joins TRBV9 to TRBJ2-7; 9 nucleotides agree with TRBD1. Germline trimming cut 4 bases from V and 2 bases from J; bases unmatched to any gene: 10. Looked up from germline, CDR1 is SGDLS and CDR2 is YYNGEE. This CDR3 contains 16 residues. The CDR3 reads CASSPRDREGAYEQYF. In DNA, the CDR3 is TGTGCCAGCAGCCCGCGGGACAGGGAGGGGGCCTACGAGCAGTACTTC. The full variable domain, completed using reference TRBV9 and TRBJ2-7, is DSGVTQTPKHLITATGQRVTLRCSPRSGDLSVYWYQQSLDQGLQFLIQYYNGEERAKGNILERFSAQQFPDLHSELNLSSLELGDSALYFCASSPRDREGAYEQYFGPGTRLTVT.

The table lists this clonotype with a few counts. V is TRBV29-1 and J is TRBJ2-3; unclear D gene. The CDR3 is 12 amino acids. Trimming removed 3 bases from V and 1 base from J, with 5 bases in between. The germline V gene has CDR1 SQVTM and CDR2 ANQGSEA. The CDR3: CSVDQGTDTQYF. The CDR3 DNA is TGCAGCGTTGACCAGGGCACAGATACGCAGTATTTT.

This clonotype was seen at least ten times. The CDR3 reads CASSLPDRGVDEQYF. CDR3 bases: TGTGCCAGCAGCTTACCGGACAGGGGAGTCGACGAGCAGTACTTC. The chain carries TRBV7-4 and TRBJ2-7, with 9 bases fitting TRBD1. CDR3 size: 15 residues. The germline CDR1 and CDR2 sequences are SGHVT and SQSDAQ. The V gene end was trimmed by 2 bases and the J gene end by 5 bases; junction bases not matched to a gene: 7.

This clonotype was counted ten times or more. The chain has TRBV19 and TRBJ2-5, with 9 nucleotides matching TRBD1. The CDR3 is made up of 14 amino acids. Looked up from germline, CDR1 is LNHDA and CDR2 is SQIVND (reference sequence). The junction had 6 bases not matched to a gene; V was cut back by 6 bases and J by 4 bases. The CDR3 region is CASRPTGGPETQYF. CDR3 DNA: TGTGCCAGTAGGCCGACAGGGGGTCCAGAGACCCAGTACTTC.

The rearrangement links TRBV20-1 to TRBJ1-2; 7 bases align to TRBD1. CDR1 DFQATT and CDR2 SNEGSKA come from the germline V gene (reference sequence). J was trimmed by 3 bases and V by 5 bases; bases with no gene match: 9. This CDR3 spans 14 amino acids. The CDR3 DNA reads as TGCAGTGCTGCGGGAGGCCAGGGGGACTATGGCTACACCTTC. It is translated as CSAAGGQGDYGYTF.

This chain joins TRBV7-6 and TRBJ1-2; TRBD1 aligns across 8 bases. J was trimmed by 2 bases and V by 5 bases; bases with no gene match: 10. The CDR3 has 16 residues. Germline V CDR1 and CDR2: SGHVS, FNYEAQ. The CDR3 region is CASSPDPGQENYGYTF. In DNA form, the CDR3 reads TGTGCCAGCAGCCCGGATCCGGGACAGGAGAACTATGGCTACACCTTC. Looking up the rest from reference TRBV7-6 and TRBJ1-2 gives the full variable domain: GAGVSQSPRYKVTKRGQDVALRCDPISGHVSLYWYRQALGQGPEFLTYFNYEAQQDKSGLPNDRFSAERPEGSISTLTIQRTEQRDSAMYRCASSPDPGQENYGYTFGSGTRLTVV.

The rearrangement links TRBV25-1 to TRBJ1-5; unclear D gene. Germline V gives CDR1 MGHDK, CDR2 SYGVNS. V lost 9 bases and J lost 9, with 12 bases in between. This CDR3 region has 11 residues. As DNA, the CDR3 is TGTGCCAGTTCCACCTCCTCGCCCCAGCATTTT. Residues: CASSTSSPQHF.

This clonotype was seen only a few times. The chain couples TRBV24-1 to TRBJ1-1; 8 positions match TRBD1. CDR1 KGHDR and CDR2 SFDVKD come from the germline V gene. This CDR3 comprises 15 residues. With V trimmed by 8 bases and J by 4 bases, 11 bases remained unmatched. The CDR3 region has the DNA TGTGCCACCAATGACCGACAGGGGTTGGGCACTGAAGCTTTCTTT. This translates into CATNDRQGLGTEAFF.

Concerning this clonotype itself: Since a much larger clone is just one base distant, this may be a read error. This chain links TRBV10-3 with TRBJ1-6; D is undetermined. The CDR3 spans 14 residues. CDR1 and CDR2 from the germline V gene are ENHRY and SYGVKD. In nucleotides, the CDR3 is TGTACCATCAAGGAAGGCAGAGATAATTCACCCCTCCACTTT. Its protein is CTIKEGRDNSPLHF.

This clonotype was counted at least ten times. The chain combines TRBV19 with TRBJ1-2; D uncertain. The CDR3 spans 13 residues. Germline CDR1 is LNHDA and CDR2 is SQIVND (reference sequence). Trimming left V 3 bases short and J 4 bases short, with 9 bases between. CDR3 sequence: CASSISRLYGYTF. CDR3 in DNA: TGTGCCAGTAGTATCAGCAGGCTCTATGGCTACACCTTC.

This clonotype has more than one count but fewer than ten. A read error may produce the germline difference seen at one junction end. The chain joins TRBV10-3 to TRBJ1-2; no definite D call. The CDR3 runs 13 residues. Germline CDR1 is ENHRY and CDR2 is SYGVKD. The CDR3 region is CASSQDANYGYTF. DNA of the CDR3: TGTGCCAGCAGTCAGGACGCTAACTATGGCTACACCTTC.

This clonotype was observed at least ten times. V gene TRBV24-1 combines with J gene TRBJ1-5; D gene uncertain. The CDR3 has 14 residues. From germline, CDR1 is KGHDR and CDR2 SFDVKD. V lost 5 bases, J lost 0 bases, and 7 bases lay in between. For the CDR3, the DNA is TGTGCCACCAGTGCCAGCGATAGCAATCAGCCCCAGCATTTT. The encoded protein is CATSASDSNQPQHF.

A few counts support this clonotype. The chain carries TRBV6-6 and TRBJ2-7; D gene unclear. This CDR3 region has 13 residues. V was trimmed by 2 bases and J by 3 bases, leaving 8 bases between them. CDR1 is MNHNY, CDR2 SVGAGI, per germline (reference sequence). The CDR3, as DNA: TGTGCCAGCAGTTACGGGGTGGACTACGAGCAGTACTTC. Its protein product is CASSYGVDYEQYF.

This clonotype was detected ten times or more. The chain joins TRBV9 to TRBJ2-7, with a weak D call TRBD1 (6 bases). CDR3 size: 14 residues. The germline CDR1 and CDR2 sequences are SGDLS and YYNGEE. V was clipped by 4 bases and J by 2 bases, with 13 bases between them. CDR3 sequence (DNA): TGTGCCAGCAGCCCTGGACAGCGGACCTACGAGCAGTACTTC. Its translation is CASSPGQRTYEQYF.

This clonotype turned up a few times. J is TRBJ1-4 and V is TRBV12-3 or TRBV12-4; 9 positions match TRBD1. CDR3 size: 17 residues. V was clipped by 5 bases and J by 5 bases; unmatched bases: 12. CDR3 sequence: CASSPVPGQGRNEKLFF. The CDR3 bases are TGTGCCAGCAGTCCAGTCCCGGGACAGGGAAGAAATGAAAAACTGTTTTTT.

This chain uses TRBV18 with TRBJ1-5, with D unresolved. Germline V lookup: CDR1 KGHSH, CDR2 LQKENI. CDR3 length: 13 amino acids. Between the trimmed V and J ends, which lost 5 bases and 7 bases, there was a span of 12 bases. CDR3 residues: CASSADISQPQHF. The CDR3 DNA reads TGTGCCAGCTCAGCAGATATCAGCCAGCCCCAGCATTTT.

V gene TRBV29-1 combines with J gene TRBJ2-1; D ambiguous. V shed 3 bases and J shed 7 bases, with 13 bases lying between them. The V gene's germline CDR1 is SQVTM and CDR2 ANQGSEA. The CDR3 runs to 13 residues. CDR3: CSVDFLLGNEQFF. The CDR3 coding sequence is TGCAGCGTTGATTTCCTTTTGGGTAATGAGCAGTTCTTC.

The CDR3, as DNA: TGTGCCAGCAGTTTGGGACAGGGCACTAGCGGGGTCGTCGGGCCCCAGTACTTC. Translation: CASSLGQGTSGVVGPQYF. The chain uses TRBV12-3 or TRBV12-4 and TRBJ2-5; tentatively, D is TRBD2 (10 bases). The CDR3 spans 18 residues. The V end was cut by 3 bases, the J end by 9 bases, with 29 bases between.

This clonotype came up many times. The CDR3 DNA follows: TGTGCCAGCAGTCCGGGACTGGGCGACACCATATATTTT. Translated: CASSPGLGDTIYF. The rearrangement uses TRBV6-6 and TRBJ1-3, with a possible D match to TRBD1 (5 bases). The CDR3 runs 13 residues. V gave up 5 bases and J gave up 8 bases, with 13 bases separating them. The germline CDR1 and CDR2 sequences are MNHNY and SVGAGI (reference sequence).

The sample holds a few counts of this clonotype. The chain couples TRBV6-5 to TRBJ1-1; D is undetermined. Germline CDR1 MNHEY, CDR2 SVGAGI. The V end lost 6 bases, the J end lost 1 base, and 15 bases lay between the germline ends. The CDR3 is made up of 15 amino acids. CDR3 amino acids: CASSPAGSQNTEAFF. The DNA for the CDR3 is TGTGCCAGCAGCCCGGCCGGGTCCCAGAACACTGAAGCTTTCTTT.

Ten or more counts support this clonotype. V gene TRBV10-3 combines with J gene TRBJ1-5; TRBD1 aligns across 9 bases. The germline V gene has CDR1 ENHRY and CDR2 SYGVKD. V lost 10 bases to trimming and J lost 5 bases; unmatched junction nucleotides: 6. This CDR3 is built from 13 residues. CDR3 nucleotides: TGTGCCACGGGACAGGGAAGGGATCAGCCCCAGCATTTT. It codes for CATGQGRDQPQHF.

The J gene is TRBJ1-3, the V gene TRBV10-3; 8 bases agree with TRBD1. V was clipped by 5 bases and J by 5 bases; unmatched bases: 5. Per the germline V gene, CDR1 is ENHRY and CDR2 is SYGVKD. The CDR3 extends over 14 amino acids. This CDR3 is CAISLTGARNTIYF. In DNA form, the CDR3 reads TGTGCCATCAGTCTGACAGGGGCGCGAAACACCATATATTTT.

In this sample, this clonotype turned up many times. The rearrangement links TRBV29-1 to TRBJ2-2, with D perhaps TRBD1 (5 bases). V was clipped by 2 bases and J by 3 bases, with 10 bases between them. The CDR3 contains 14 residues. Germline V CDR1 and CDR2: SQVTM, ANQGSEA. The CDR3 loop is CSVESGADTGELFF. The CDR3 DNA reads as TGCAGCGTTGAAAGTGGGGCGGACACCGGGGAGCTGTTTTTT.

The chain combines TRBV30 with TRBJ1-2, with D possibly TRBD1 on 5 matching bases. Looked up from germline, CDR1 is GTSNPN and CDR2 is SVGIG (reference sequence). The CDR3 length is 13 residues. With 2 bases removed from V and 4 bases from J, the gap between germline ends came to 11 bases. The CDR3 is CAWSTRGVYGYTF. DNA for the CDR3: TGTGCCTGGAGTACGAGGGGAGTCTATGGCTACACCTTC.